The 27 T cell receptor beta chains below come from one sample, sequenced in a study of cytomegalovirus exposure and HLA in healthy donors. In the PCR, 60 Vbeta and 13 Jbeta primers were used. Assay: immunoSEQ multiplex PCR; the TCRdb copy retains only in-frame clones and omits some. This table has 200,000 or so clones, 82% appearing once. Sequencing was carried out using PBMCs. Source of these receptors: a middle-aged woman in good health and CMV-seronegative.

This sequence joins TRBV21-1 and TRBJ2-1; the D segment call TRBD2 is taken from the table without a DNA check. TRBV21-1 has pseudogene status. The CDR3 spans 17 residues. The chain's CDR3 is CASSKENAPSSYNEQFF. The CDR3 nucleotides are TGTGCCAGCAGCAAAGAAAACGCTCCGAGCTCCTACAATGAGCAGTTCTTC.

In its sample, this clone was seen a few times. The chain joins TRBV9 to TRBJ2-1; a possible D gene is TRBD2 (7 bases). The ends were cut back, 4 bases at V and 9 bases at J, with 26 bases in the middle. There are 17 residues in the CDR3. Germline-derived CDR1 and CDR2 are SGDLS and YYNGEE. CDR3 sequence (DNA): TGTGCCAGCAGCCTGGAGGCCTCCGCGGGGGCCCTGGGTGAGCAGTTCTTC. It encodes CASSLEASAGALGEQFF.

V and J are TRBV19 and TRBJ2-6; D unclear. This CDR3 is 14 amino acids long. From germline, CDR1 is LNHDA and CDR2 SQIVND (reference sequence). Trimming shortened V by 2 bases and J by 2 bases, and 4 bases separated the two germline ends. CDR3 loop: CASSIFAGANVLTF. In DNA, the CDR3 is TGTGCCAGTAGTATATTCGCTGGGGCCAACGTCCTGACTTTC.

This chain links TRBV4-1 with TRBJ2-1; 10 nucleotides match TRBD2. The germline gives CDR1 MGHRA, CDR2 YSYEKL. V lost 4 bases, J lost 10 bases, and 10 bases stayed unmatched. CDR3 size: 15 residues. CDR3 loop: CASSPLSGRVSEQFF. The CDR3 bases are TGCGCCAGCAGCCCACTCAGCGGGAGGGTGTCCGAGCAGTTCTTC.

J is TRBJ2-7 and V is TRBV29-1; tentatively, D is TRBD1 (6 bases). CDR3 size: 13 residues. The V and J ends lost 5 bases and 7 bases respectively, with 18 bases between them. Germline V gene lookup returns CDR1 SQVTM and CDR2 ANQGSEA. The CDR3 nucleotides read TGCAGCGTTTCCAAGAAGGGGGTAGGGGAGCAGTACTTC. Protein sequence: CSVSKKGVGEQYF.

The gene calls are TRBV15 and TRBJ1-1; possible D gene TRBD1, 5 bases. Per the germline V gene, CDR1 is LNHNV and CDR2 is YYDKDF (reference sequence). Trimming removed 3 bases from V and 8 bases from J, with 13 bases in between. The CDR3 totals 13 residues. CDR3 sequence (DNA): TGTGCCACCAGCAGCGACAGAAGACGAGAAGCTTTCTTT. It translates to CATSSDRRREAFF. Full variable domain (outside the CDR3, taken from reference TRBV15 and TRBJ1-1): DAMVIQNPRYQVTQFGKPVTLSCSQTLNHNVMYWYQQKSSQAPKLLFHYYDKDFNNEADTPDNFQSRRPNTSFCFLDIRSPGLGDTAMYLCATSSDRRREAFFGQGTRLTVV.

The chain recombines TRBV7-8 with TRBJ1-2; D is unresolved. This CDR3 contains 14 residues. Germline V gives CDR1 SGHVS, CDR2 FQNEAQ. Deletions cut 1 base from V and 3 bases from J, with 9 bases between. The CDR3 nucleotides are TGTGCCAGCAGCTTAGGAGAGGCCCACTATGGCTACACCTTC. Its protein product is CASSLGEAHYGYTF.

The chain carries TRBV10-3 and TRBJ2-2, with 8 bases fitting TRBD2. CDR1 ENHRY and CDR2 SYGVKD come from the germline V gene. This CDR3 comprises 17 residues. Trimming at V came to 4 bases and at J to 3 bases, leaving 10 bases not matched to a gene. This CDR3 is CAISATTGGADTGELFF. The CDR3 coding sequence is TGTGCCATCAGTGCTACAACGGGAGGGGCAGACACCGGGGAGCTGTTTTTT.

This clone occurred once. CDR3 amino acids: CASTVQGPVSEQYF. CDR3 coding DNA: TGTGCCAGCACTGTCCAGGGGCCAGTTTCGGAGCAGTACTTC. The J gene is TRBJ2-7, the V gene TRBV2, with D perhaps matching TRBD1 (6 bases). CDR3 length equals 14 residues. Germline-derived CDR1 and CDR2 are SNHLY and FYNNEI. Trimming took 7 bases from V and 7 from J, leaving 20 bases between them.

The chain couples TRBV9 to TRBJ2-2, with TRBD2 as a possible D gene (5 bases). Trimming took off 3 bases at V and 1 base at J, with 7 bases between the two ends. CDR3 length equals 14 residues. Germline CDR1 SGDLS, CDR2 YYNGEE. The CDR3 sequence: CASSAGLNTGELFF. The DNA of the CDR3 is TGTGCCAGCAGCGCCGGACTGAACACCGGGGAGCTGTTTTTT.

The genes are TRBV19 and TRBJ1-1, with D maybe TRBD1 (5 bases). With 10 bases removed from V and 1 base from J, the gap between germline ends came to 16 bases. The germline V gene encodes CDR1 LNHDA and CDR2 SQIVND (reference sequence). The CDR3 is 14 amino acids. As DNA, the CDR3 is TGTGCCACCACCATCCGCGGGGGGAACACTGAAGCTTTCTTT. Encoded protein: CATTIRGGNTEAFF.

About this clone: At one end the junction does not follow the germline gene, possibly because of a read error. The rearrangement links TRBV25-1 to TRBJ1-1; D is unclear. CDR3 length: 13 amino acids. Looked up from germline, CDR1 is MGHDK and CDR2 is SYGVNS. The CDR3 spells CASSRTRNAEAFF. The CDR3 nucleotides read TGTGCCAGCAGTCGAACGAGGAACGCTGAAGCTTTCTTT.

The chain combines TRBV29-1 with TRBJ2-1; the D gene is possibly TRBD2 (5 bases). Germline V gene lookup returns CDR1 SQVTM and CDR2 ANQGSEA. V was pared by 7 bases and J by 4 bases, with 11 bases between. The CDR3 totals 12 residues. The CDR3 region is CSGTPTYNEQFF. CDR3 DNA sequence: TGCAGCGGGACTCCAACTTACAATGAGCAGTTCTTC.

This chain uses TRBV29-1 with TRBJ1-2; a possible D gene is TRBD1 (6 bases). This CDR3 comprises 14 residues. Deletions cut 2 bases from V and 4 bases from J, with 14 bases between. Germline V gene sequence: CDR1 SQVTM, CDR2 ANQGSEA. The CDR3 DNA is TGCAGCGTTGAATTCAGGTCAGGGGTCTATGGCTACACCTTC. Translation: CSVEFRSGVYGYTF.

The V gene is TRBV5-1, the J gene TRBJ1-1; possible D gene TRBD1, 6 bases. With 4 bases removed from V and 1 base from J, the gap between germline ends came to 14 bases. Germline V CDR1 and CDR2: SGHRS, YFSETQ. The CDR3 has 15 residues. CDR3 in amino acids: CASSPAWTENTEAFF. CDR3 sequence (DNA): TGCGCCAGCAGCCCTGCCTGGACAGAGAACACTGAAGCTTTCTTT.

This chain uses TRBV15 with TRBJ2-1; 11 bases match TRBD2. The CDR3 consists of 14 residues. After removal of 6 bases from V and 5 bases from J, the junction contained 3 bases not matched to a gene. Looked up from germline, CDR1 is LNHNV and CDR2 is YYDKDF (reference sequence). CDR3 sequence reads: CATRRGLADNEQFF. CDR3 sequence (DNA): TGTGCCACCAGAAGGGGACTAGCGGACAATGAGCAGTTCTTC. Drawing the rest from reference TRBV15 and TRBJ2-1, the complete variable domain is DAMVIQNPRYQVTQFGKPVTLSCSQTLNHNVMYWYQQKSSQAPKLLFHYYDKDFNNEADTPDNFQSRRPNTSFCFLDIRSPGLGDTAMYLCATRRGLADNEQFFGPGTRLTVL.

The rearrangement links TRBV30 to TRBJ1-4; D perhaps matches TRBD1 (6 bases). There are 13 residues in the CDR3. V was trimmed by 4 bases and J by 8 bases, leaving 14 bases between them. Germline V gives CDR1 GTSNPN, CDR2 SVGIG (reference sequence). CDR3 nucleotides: TGTGCCTGGATGCAGGGGCCGGTAGAAAAACTGTTTTTT. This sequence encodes CAWMQGPVEKLFF.

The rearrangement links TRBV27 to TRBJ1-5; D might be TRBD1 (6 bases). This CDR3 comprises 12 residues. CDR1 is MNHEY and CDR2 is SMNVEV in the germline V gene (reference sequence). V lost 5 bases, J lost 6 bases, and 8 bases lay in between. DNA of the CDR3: TGTGCCAGCAGTCCCAGGGGTCAGCCCCAGCATTTT. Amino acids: CASSPRGQPQHF.

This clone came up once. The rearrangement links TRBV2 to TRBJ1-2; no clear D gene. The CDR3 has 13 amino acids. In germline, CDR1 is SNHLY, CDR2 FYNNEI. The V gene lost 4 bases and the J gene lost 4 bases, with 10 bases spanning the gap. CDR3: CASSVGSLYGYTF. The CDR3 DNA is TGTGCCAGCAGTGTGGGCTCCCTCTATGGCTACACCTTC.

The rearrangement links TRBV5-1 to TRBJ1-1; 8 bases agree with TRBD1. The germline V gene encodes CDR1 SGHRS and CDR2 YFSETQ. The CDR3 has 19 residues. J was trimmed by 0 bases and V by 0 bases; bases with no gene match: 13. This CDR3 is CASSLGARGREGMNTEAFF. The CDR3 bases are TGCGCCAGCAGCTTGGGGGCCAGGGGGCGCGAGGGCATGAACACTGAAGCTTTCTTT.

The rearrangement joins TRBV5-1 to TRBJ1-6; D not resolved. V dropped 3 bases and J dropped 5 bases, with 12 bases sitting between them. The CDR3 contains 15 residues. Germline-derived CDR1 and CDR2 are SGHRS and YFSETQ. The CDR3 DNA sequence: TGCGCCAGCAGCTCGGGAGGATCCGATAATTCACCCCTCCACTTT. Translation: CASSSGGSDNSPLHF.

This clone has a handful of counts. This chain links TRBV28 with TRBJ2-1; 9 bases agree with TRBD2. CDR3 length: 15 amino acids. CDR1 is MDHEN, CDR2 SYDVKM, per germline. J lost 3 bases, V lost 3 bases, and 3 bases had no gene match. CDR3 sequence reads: CASSLSSGVYNEQFF. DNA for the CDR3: TGTGCCAGCAGTTTGTCTAGCGGGGTCTACAATGAGCAGTTCTTC.

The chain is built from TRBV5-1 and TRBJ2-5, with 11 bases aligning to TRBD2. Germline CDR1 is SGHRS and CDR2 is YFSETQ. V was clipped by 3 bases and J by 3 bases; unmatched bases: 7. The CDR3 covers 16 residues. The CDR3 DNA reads TGCGCCAGCAGCTCGACGGGACTAGCGGCAGAAGAGACCCAGTACTTC. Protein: CASSSTGLAAEETQYF.

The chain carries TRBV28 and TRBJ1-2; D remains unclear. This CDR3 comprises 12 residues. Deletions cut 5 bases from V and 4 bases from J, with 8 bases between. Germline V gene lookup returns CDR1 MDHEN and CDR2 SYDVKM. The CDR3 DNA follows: TGTGCCAGCAGTCCGTACTTCTATGGCTACACCTTC. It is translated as CASSPYFYGYTF.

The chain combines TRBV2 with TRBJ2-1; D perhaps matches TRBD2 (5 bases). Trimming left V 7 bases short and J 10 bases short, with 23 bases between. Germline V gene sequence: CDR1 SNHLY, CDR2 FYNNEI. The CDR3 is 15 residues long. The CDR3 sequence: CASIAGQGLLGEQFF. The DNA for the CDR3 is TGTGCCAGCATTGCAGGCCAAGGGTTACTAGGGGAGCAGTTCTTC. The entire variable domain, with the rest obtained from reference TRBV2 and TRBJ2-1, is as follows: EPEVTQTPSHQVTQMGQEVILRCVPISNHLYFYWYRQILGQKVEFLVSFYNNEISEKSEIFDDQFSVERPDGSNFTLKIRSTKLEDSAMYFCASIAGQGLLGEQFFGPGTRLTVL.

CDR3 loop: CASSSGSGDGYTF. CDR3 coding DNA: TGCGCCAGCAGCTCCGGATCCGGGGATGGCTACACCTTC. The rearrangement joins TRBV5-1 to TRBJ1-2; D ambiguous. Germline V gene sequence: CDR1 SGHRS, CDR2 YFSETQ. This CDR3 is built from 13 residues. V shed 3 bases and J shed 6 bases, with 12 bases lying between them.

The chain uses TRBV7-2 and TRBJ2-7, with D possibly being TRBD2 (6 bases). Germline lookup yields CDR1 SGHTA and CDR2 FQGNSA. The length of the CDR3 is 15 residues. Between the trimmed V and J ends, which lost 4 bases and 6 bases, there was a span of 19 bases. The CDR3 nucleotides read TGTGCCAGCAGCTCAATTTCTGGAGGGCCGTTCGAGCAGTACTTC. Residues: CASSSISGGPFEQYF.